This T cell receptor (beta chain) was documented in a study of T cells after yellow fever vaccination. TCRdb re-analysed the 5' RACE reads in MiXCR, keeping a single row per CDR3 protein. This table has 610,000 or so distinct CDR3 sequences, over 9% appearing once. This CDR3 is 16 amino acids long. Germline CDR1 reads SSHAT; CDR2 reads FNYEAQ (reference sequence). As to this clonotype: A read error may produce the germline difference seen at one junction end.

The origin of this receptor is a man younger than 40 who received the YFV17D yellow fever vaccine. The rearrangement joins TRBV7-7 to TRBJ2-6; D is uncertain. This sample comprised PBMCs, obtained on the day of the yellow fever booster vaccination. The CDR3 reads CASSLGKPSGANVLTF. The DNA for the CDR3 is TGTGCTAGCAGCTTAGGGAAACCCTCTGGGGCCAACGTCCTGACTTTC.